This T cell receptor (beta chain) is drawn from a study of OX40 agonist ivuxolimab in advanced cancers. At the level of the study: Patients were treated with ivuxolimab, an agonistic anti-OX40 (CD134) antibody. A diagnosis of hepatocellular carcinoma, melanoma, renal cell or head and neck cancer was present in dose-escalation patients.

Only in-frame clones appear in the TCRdb table, and some are missing; sequencing was by immunoSEQ multiplex PCR. The sample carries 73,000 or so clones, about 80% recorded once. Patients had blood sampled at baseline and again on cycle 4 day 1 and cycle 7 day 1. Germline CDR1 and CDR2: DFQATT and SNEGSKA (reference sequence). Deletions cut 4 bases from V and 5 bases from J, with 8 bases between. The CDR3 runs to 11 residues. Study-wide points: Patients with a partial response at 0.1-3.0 mg/kg had among the lowest clonal expansion.

As concerns this clone: Antigen specificity is unknown.

V gene TRBV20-1 combines with J gene TRBJ2-5; no definite D call. The sequence was collected from an adult with an advanced solid tumor such as melanoma, head and neck, liver or kidney cancer. The input for sequencing was CD4+ or CD8+ T cells sorted from blood, taken in a trial of the OX40 agonist ivuxolimab. CDR3 residues: CSAKHPETQYF. DNA of the CDR3: TGCAGTGCTAAGCACCCCGAGACCCAGTACTTC.